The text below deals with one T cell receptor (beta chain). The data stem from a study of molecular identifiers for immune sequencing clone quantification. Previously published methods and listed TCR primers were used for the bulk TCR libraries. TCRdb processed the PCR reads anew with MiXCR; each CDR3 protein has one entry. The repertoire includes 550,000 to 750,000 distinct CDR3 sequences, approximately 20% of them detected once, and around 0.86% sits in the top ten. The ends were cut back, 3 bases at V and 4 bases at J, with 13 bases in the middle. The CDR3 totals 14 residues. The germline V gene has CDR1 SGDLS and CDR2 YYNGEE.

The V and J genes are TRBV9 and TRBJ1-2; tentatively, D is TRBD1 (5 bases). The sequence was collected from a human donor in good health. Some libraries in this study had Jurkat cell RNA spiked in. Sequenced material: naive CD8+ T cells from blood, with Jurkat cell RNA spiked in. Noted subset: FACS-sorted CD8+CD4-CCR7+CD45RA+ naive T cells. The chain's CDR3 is CASSGGIPPYGYTF. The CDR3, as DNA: TGTGCCAGCAGCGGGGGGATCCCGCCCTATGGCTACACCTTC.